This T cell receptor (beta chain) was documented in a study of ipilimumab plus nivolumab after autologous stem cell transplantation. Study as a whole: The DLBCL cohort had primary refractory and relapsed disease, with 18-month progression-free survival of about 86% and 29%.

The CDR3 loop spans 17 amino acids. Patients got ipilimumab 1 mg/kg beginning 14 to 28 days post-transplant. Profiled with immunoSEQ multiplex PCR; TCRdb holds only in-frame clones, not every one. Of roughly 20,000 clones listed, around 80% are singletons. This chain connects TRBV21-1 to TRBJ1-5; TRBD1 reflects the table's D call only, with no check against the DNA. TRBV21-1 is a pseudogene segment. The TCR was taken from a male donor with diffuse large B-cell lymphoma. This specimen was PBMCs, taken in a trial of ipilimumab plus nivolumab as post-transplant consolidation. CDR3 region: CASSKDFADSDNQPQHF. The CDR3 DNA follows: TGTGCCAGCAGCAAAGATTTTGCGGACAGCGACAATCAGCCCCAGCATTTT.